Below, 22 T cell receptor beta chains from the same sample are listed, as sequenced in a study of shared clonotypes between healthy human individuals (dated by TCRdb to 2018 to 2021). Library preparation employed the immunoSEQ multiplex PCR assay. The immuneACCESS repertoire file appears here via TCRdb, limited to in-frame rearrangements. These files lack a portion of the clones; in checked studies, under half of the deficit traces to unresolved V genes, and the cause of the others is not known. This sample is represented by 2 million to 2.5 million clones; approximately 94% of them were singletons. The top ten constitute roughly 0.13% of the sample. Sequencing was performed on naive CD4+ T cells sorted from blood. The label giving this sample's cell subset or site can be read as: CD45RA+ positively selected. Every receptor here comes from a young man in good health.

The V gene is TRBV2, the J gene TRBJ2-2; tentatively, D is TRBD1 (6 bases). The CDR3 has 15 amino acids. Per the germline V gene, CDR1 is SNHLY and CDR2 is FYNNEI. V gave up 6 bases and J gave up 4 bases, with 15 bases separating them. CDR3 loop: CASSLEGVVTGELFF. In DNA form, the CDR3 reads TGTGCCAGCAGCCTTGAGGGGGTAGTCACCGGGGAGCTGTTTTTT.

This clone has only one observation. The V call is TRBV7-8, the J call TRBJ1-2; a possible D gene is TRBD1 (5 bases). The germline V gene has CDR1 SGHVS and CDR2 FQNEAQ. This CDR3 region has 13 residues. V was cut by 0 bases and J by 13 bases, with 15 bases left in between. This chain's CDR3 is CASSLALDTPSTF. CDR3 in DNA: TGTGCCAGCAGCTTAGCTCTGGACACGCCGAGCACCTTC.

The chain has TRBV30 and TRBJ2-7; 7 positions agree with TRBD1. This CDR3 has 12 residues. Germline CDR1 is GTSNPN and CDR2 is SVGIG (reference sequence). Unmatched junction bases numbered 7, after V lost 8 bases and J lost 3 bases. The CDR3 DNA reads as TGTGCCGGGACAGATTCTTACTACGAGCAGTACTTC. It specifies CAGTDSYYEQYF. The whole variable domain, remainder taken from reference TRBV30 and TRBJ2-7, is SQTIHQWPATLVQPVGSPLSLECTVEGTSNPNLYWYRQAAGRGLQLLFYSVGIGQISSEVPQNLSASRPQDRQFILSSKKLLLSDSGFYLCAGTDSYYEQYFGPGTRLTVT.

V gene TRBV28 combines with J gene TRBJ1-1, with no clear D. Germline values: CDR1 MDHEN, CDR2 SYDVKM. Trimming took 6 bases from V and 7 from J, leaving 6 bases between them. This CDR3 spans 10 amino acids. This CDR3 reads CASSRVEAFF. For the CDR3, the DNA is TGTGCCAGCAGCCGAGTTGAAGCTTTCTTT.

This sequence joins TRBV11-3 and TRBJ2-7; D is uncertain. Trimming pared 1 base from V and 3 bases from J, leaving 13 bases between. The CDR3 has 15 amino acids. Germline CDR1 reads SGHNT; CDR2 reads YENEEA. The CDR3 nucleotides read TGTGCCAGCAGCTTAGTATCGCGGCAGATCTACGAGCAGTACTTC. Protein product: CASSLVSRQIYEQYF.

The chain combines TRBV7-2 with TRBJ1-6, with D possibly being TRBD1 (5 bases). The CDR3 loop spans 17 amino acids. Germline assignment: CDR1 SGHTA and CDR2 FQGNSA. Deletions cut 5 bases from V and 0 bases from J, with 14 bases between. The CDR3 DNA follows: TGTGCCAGCAGCGCCCCCACAGGAAGCTCCTATAATTCACCCCTCCACTTT. Translation gives CASSAPTGSSYNSPLHF.

The rearrangement links TRBV6-4 to TRBJ2-1; D gene ambiguous. The CDR3 is 15 amino acids. V was cut by 0 bases and J by 3 bases, with 9 bases left in between. Per the germline V gene, CDR1 is MRHNA and CDR2 is SNTAGT. CDR3 loop: CASSDSGLNYNEQFF. The CDR3 DNA is TGTGCCAGCAGTGACTCCGGGCTGAACTACAATGAGCAGTTCTTC.

Regarding this clone: The sample has other DNA sequences that encode this CDR3 too. The chain combines TRBV5-1 with TRBJ1-1; tentative D call: TRBD1 (6 bases). CDR1 and CDR2 from the germline V gene are SGHRS and YFSETQ. The V gene lost 0 bases and the J gene lost 5 bases, with 8 bases spanning the gap. This CDR3 comprises 13 residues. As DNA, the CDR3 is TGCGCCAGCAGCTTGGCAGGGGCGACTGAAGCTTTCTTT. Its translation is CASSLAGATEAFF.

The genes are TRBV28 and TRBJ2-2; TRBD1 matches at 8 bases. Trimming removed 5 bases from V and 7 bases from J; junction bases left unmatched: 6. Germline lookup yields CDR1 MDHEN and CDR2 SYDVKM. The CDR3 is made up of 14 amino acids. CDR3 sequence reads: CASSRRTGFGELFF. The CDR3 coding sequence is TGTGCCAGCAGTCGCCGGACAGGGTTCGGGGAGCTGTTTTTT.

The J gene is TRBJ1-4, the V gene TRBV2; 7 bases map to TRBD1. The CDR3 is 12 residues long. V dropped 9 bases and J dropped 7; count of bases not matched to a gene: 5. Germline V gene sequence: CDR1 SNHLY, CDR2 FYNNEI. CDR3 DNA: TGTGCCAGTAGGGGGCATGGTGAAAAACTGTTTTTT. This encodes CASRGHGEKLFF.

Comments on this clone: Other DNA sequences in the same sample also yield this CDR3. This chain connects TRBV6-5 to TRBJ2-7; TRBD1 aligns across 9 bases. The germline gives CDR1 MNHEY, CDR2 SVGAGI. The CDR3 sequence is 15 residues long. The V gene end was trimmed by 0 bases and the J gene end by 7 bases; junction bases not matched to a gene: 7. DNA of the CDR3: TGTGCCAGCAGTTACTCGAAGGACAGGGGCCGGGAGCAGTACTTC. It encodes CASSYSKDRGREQYF.

A single count supports this clone. The V call is TRBV19, the J call TRBJ2-5, with 7 bases lining up with TRBD2. This CDR3 is built from 14 residues. Trimming removed 1 base from V and 4 bases from J; junction bases left unmatched: 3. Germline loops: CDR1 LNHDA, CDR2 SQIVND (reference sequence). This CDR3 reads CASSIGGGAETQYF. CDR3 sequence (DNA): TGTGCCAGTAGTATAGGGGGAGGGGCAGAGACCCAGTACTTC.

Remarks on this clone: One end of the junction is discordant with germline, which a read error may explain. This chain connects TRBV9 to TRBJ1-3, with 9 positions matching TRBD1. There are 11 residues in the CDR3. Germline-derived CDR1 and CDR2 are SGDLS and YYNGEE. This CDR3 is CASSDPGDRVF. As DNA, the CDR3 is TGTGCCAGCAGCGATCCGGGGGACAGGGTTTTT.

V gene TRBV18 combines with J gene TRBJ2-5; D not certain. The CDR3 is 13 residues long. In germline, CDR1 is KGHSH, CDR2 LQKENI. V shed 6 bases and J shed 0 bases, with 8 bases lying between them. The CDR3 protein is CASSVGHQETQYF. Here the CDR3 DNA reads TGTGCCAGCTCGGTCGGGCACCAAGAGACCCAGTACTTC.

As for this clone: A read error may account for a junction end that differs from germline. The chain employs TRBV25-1 and TRBJ2-7; D gene uncertain. The CDR3 has 13 amino acids. In germline, CDR1 is MGHDK, CDR2 SYGVNS. The chain's CDR3 is CASSELLRNEQYF. The CDR3 coding sequence is TGTGCCAGCAGCGAATTGTTGCGGAACGAGCAGTACTTC.

A single count supports this clone. This rearrangement joins TRBV5-1 to TRBJ2-3, with TRBD2 identical over 11 bases. The J segment lost 0 bases and the V segment lost 4 bases, leaving 13 bases of the junction unmatched. Germline CDR1 SGHRS, CDR2 YFSETQ. The CDR3 loop spans 19 amino acids. CDR3 coding DNA: TGCGCCAGCAGCCCGCAGGAGATAGCGGGAGGGCGTAGCACAGATACGCAGTATTTT. Protein product: CASSPQEIAGGRSTDTQYF.

As for this clone: Its ends do not fully match the called genes, so a read error is possible. This chain connects TRBV20-1 to TRBJ2-1; D uncertain. This CDR3 has 11 residues. Germline V gives CDR1 DFQATT, CDR2 SNEGSKA (reference sequence). The CDR3 DNA is TGCAGTGCTCGAGACTTCGGGGAGCAGTTCTTC. Translating gives CSARDFGEQFF.

This chain uses TRBV7-2 with TRBJ2-1, with TRBD2 matching over 8 bases. The junction had 13 bases not matched to a gene; V was cut back by 1 base and J by 8 bases. The CDR3 runs to 17 residues. Germline CDR1 is SGHTA and CDR2 is FQGNSA. CDR3 sequence (DNA): TGTGCCAGCAGCTTAGTTGGAGCGGGAGCGTTAATGGATGAGCAGTTCTTC. Residues: CASSLVGAGALMDEQFF.

This clone has only a few counts. The chain recombines TRBV6-1 with TRBJ1-5, with 8 positions matching TRBD1. CDR1 and CDR2 from the germline V gene are MNHNS and SASEGT. This CDR3 region has 13 residues. After removal of 8 bases from V and 7 bases from J, the junction contained 7 bases not matched to a gene. CDR3 sequence (DNA): TGTGCCAGCGACAGGGGAGATCGACAGCCCCAGCATTTT. Amino acids: CASDRGDRQPQHF.

The V and J genes are TRBV29-1 and TRBJ2-7; no firm D call. The CDR3 loop spans 14 amino acids. Germline lookup yields CDR1 SQVTM and CDR2 ANQGSEA. V lost 7 bases and J lost 6, with 22 bases in between. As DNA, the CDR3 is TGCAGCGGATGTTTCGGGCAGGTCAGCCTCGAGCAGTACTTC. Encoded protein: CSGCFGQVSLEQYF.

The V and J genes are TRBV6-1 and TRBJ1-6, with D uncertain. Per germline, CDR1 MNHNS and CDR2 SASEGT. This CDR3 comprises 20 residues. V was cut by 1 base and J by 0 bases, with 19 bases left in between. The CDR3 DNA is TGTGCCAGCAGTGAAGAGGTTGAAGCGGCCCCAAGCTCCTATAATTCACCCCTCCACTTT. Amino acid sequence: CASSEEVEAAPSSYNSPLHF.

This sequence joins TRBV6-5 and TRBJ1-6; TRBD1 matches 9 bases. This CDR3 spans 14 amino acids. Germline CDR1 reads MNHEY; CDR2 reads SVGAGI. V gave up 7 bases and J gave up 9 bases; unmatched junction bases: 7. CDR3 sequence: CASTQGQGGSPLHF. The DNA for the CDR3 is TGTGCCAGCACTCAGGGACAGGGAGGTTCACCCCTCCACTTT.